What follows is one TCR beta chain and its context. Its cognate antigen is unknown. These data originate in a study of blood T cells in healthy people across ages. Regarding the study as a whole: PBMCs were not sorted, which prevented a conclusive comparison of naive versus antigen-experienced cells. Any changes in expanded clonotypes were possibly confounded, as donor CMV status remained unknown. Naive T cell percentage showed a strong correlation with TCR beta diversity. Investigators viewed diversity estimates from one million T cells as underestimates, the study reported.

The use of a sample-barcoded 5' primer and a J-beta primer mix characterized a second PCR of about 7 to 12 cycles. TCRdb redid the calling of the 5' RACE reads with MiXCR, one entry per CDR3 protein. The data show around 580,000 distinct CDR3 sequences, with about 45% seen just once and just under 25% held by the top ten. V was clipped by 0 bases and J by 2 bases, with 9 bases between them. The CDR3 loop spans 15 amino acids. From germline, CDR1 is MRHNA and CDR2 SNTAGT. This chain links TRBV6-4 with TRBJ2-3; D is perhaps TRBD1 (6 bases). The receptor comes from a man older than 75 in good health. What was sequenced was blood. The CDR3 sequence is CASSDSGADTDTQYF. CDR3 bases: TGTGCCAGCAGTGACTCGGGGGCGGACACAGATACGCAGTATTTT.